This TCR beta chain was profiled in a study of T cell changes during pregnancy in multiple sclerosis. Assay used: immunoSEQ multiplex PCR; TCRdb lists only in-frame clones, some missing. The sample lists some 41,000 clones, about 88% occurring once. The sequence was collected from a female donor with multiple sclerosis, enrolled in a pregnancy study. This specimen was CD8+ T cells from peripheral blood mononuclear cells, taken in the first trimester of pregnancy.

CDR3 in amino acids: CASSLGLRGGQTYGYTF. As DNA, the CDR3 is TGTGCCAGCAGCTTAGGCCTACGGGGGGGACAGACCTATGGCTACACCTTC. V usage is TRBV13 and J usage is TRBJ1-2; 7 nucleotides agree with TRBD1. The CDR3 contains 17 residues. Trimming removed 0 bases from V and 4 bases from J; junction bases left unmatched: 11. Per the germline V gene, CDR1 is PRHDT and CDR2 is FYEKMQ (reference sequence).